This paragraph covers one T cell receptor (beta chain) sequence. Its recognized antigen is unknown. Base qualities are not recorded, but no much larger clone differs from it by a single base. Enrolling through a virtual design, the prospective study's participants ranged in age from roughly 18 to 100 years and lived across roughly 24 United States geographic areas. In the prospective study, cohorts were assigned on the basis of participant-reported clinical history obtained from a screening survey and a study questionnaire. Recovered participants in ImmuneRACE Cohort 3 were defined as having two consecutive negative NP/OP PCR tests, clearance from a healthcare professional, or resolution of symptoms. Each participant in the prospective study had whole blood, serum and a nasopharyngeal or oropharyngeal swab collected by mobile phlebotomists. Over a 2-month period, participants in the prospective study had the option of providing additional blood draws and questionnaires. Blood samples from the prospective study were shipped frozen or at room temperature prior to DNA extraction.

This sample stems from a study of blood T cell repertoires in COVID-19 (dated by TCRdb to the early 2020s). Study-wide context: Collaborator samples came from the United States, Italy and Spain and covered acute and convalescent phases of COVID-19. The material from the prospective study consisted of cDNA or gDNA derived from T cells, B-cell-depleted T cells, or PBMCs. Deeply sampled blood TCRbeta repertoires from subjects exposed to, actively infected with, or recovered from COVID-19 were included in the dataset. The repertoires were released in a freely available public database intended as a resource for research on the immune response to SARS-CoV-2. Samples came from the ongoing ImmuneRACE study (first 160 participants) plus 1,254 subjects from 6 global collaborators. A de-identified subject ID, COVID-19 status, age in years and sex were almost always included in the sample metadata. Where available, HLA class I and class II types were taken from metadata supplied by the sample provider and were not determined by assay-based typing. Overall study outcomes, separate from this receptor: How much clinical and demographic metadata was included differed by source and by participant, and the metadata was provided uncurated.

The CDR3 sequence holds 15 residues, the cysteine and phenylalanine included. The DNA shown is the 45-base CDR3, in frame from base 1. Trimming takes 8 bases from V and 0 bases from J, and the germline ends sit 15 bases apart. In the germline V gene, CDR1 corresponds to MNHEY and CDR2 to SVGAGI. TCRbeta CDR3 regions were amplified from genomic DNA using the immunoSEQ Assay, a bias-controlled multiplex PCR. The study's processing was this. Within the assay, amplification of reference gene primers was used to estimate how many nucleated cells each sample contained. Sequence reads were collapsed and filtered to measure the absolute abundance of every unique TCRbeta CDR3 rearrangement. For each sample, productive Simpson clonality was calculated as the square root of Simpson's diversity index across productive rearrangements. TCRdb re-hosts the immuneACCESS table, in-frame sequences only. Its copies lack some clones; in the studies checked, an unresolved V gene accounts for under half of them, and the cause for the rest is not known. That table supplies the V and J calls and clone size; D and trimming were determined from the DNA. The table for this sample lists about 380,000 clones; approximately 87% of them were counted only once. The top ten hold around 1.3% of the sample.

The sample taken for sequencing was PBMCs or T cells enriched from blood (not recorded which). This TCR derives from a man aged 25-45 years who had recovered from COVID-19. Here the chain combines TRBV6-5 and TRBJ2-3, with TRBD2 tentatively as D gene (5 bases match). The CDR3 region has the sequence CASAGDPSSTDTQYF. The nucleotide sequence reads TGTGCCAGCGCCGGGGATCCCTCTAGCACAGATACGCAGTATTTT.